These T cell receptor beta chains were read from a single sample in a study of T cell repertoires in cytomegalovirus infection. The antigens of these receptors remain unknown. TCRdb recomputed calls from the reads with MiXCR, one row per CDR3 protein. The table has some 940,000 distinct CDR3 sequences, approximately 31% seen once; the top ten hold around 15%. Sequencing used cultured CD8+ T cells from PBMCs, obtained from culture after CMV antigen stimulation. The receptors come from a human donor in good health (CMV status not recorded). Some clones in this sample may be carry-over from other donors' samples. Both conserved end residues are part of each CDR3. Each record gives: CDR3 DNA, CDR3 protein, D gene, V gene, J gene, clone size. D genes are given only for firm matches. Only part of the rows carry a size: once, few, many, or a class if the clone is expanded.

TGTGCCAGCAGTCCCCGGGGCAGGCTGAACACTGAAGCTTTCTTT	CASSPRGRLNTEAFF	NA	TRBV27	TRBJ1-1	few
TGTGCCAGCAGTTTATCCCCCCATCGGGACGAGCAGTACTTC	CASSLSPHRDEQYF	NA	TRBV27	TRBJ2-7	NA
TGTGCCAGCAGCCCCTCGGCCCGGAGGTCCCAGTACTTC	CASSPSARRSQYF	NA	TRBV27	TRBJ2-5	few
TGTGCCACCAGCAGAGGTAGCGGGGGGCCCTACGAGCAGTACTTC	CATSRGSGGPYEQYF	TRBD2	TRBV15	TRBJ2-7	NA
TGTGCCAGTAGTACTTCCGTGAACACTGAAGCTTTCTTT	CASSTSVNTEAFF	NA	TRBV19	TRBJ1-1	few
TGTGCCAGCAGCCGGAACCCCGATACGCAGTATTTT	CASSRNPDTQYF	NA	TRBV7-8	TRBJ2-3	NA
TGTGCCAGTAGTAATGGGCAGGGACATGGCTACACCTTC	CASSNGQGHGYTF	NA	TRBV19	TRBJ1-2	NA
TGTGCCAGCAGCTTACCTCGGACAGGACAAGAGACCCAGTACTTC	CASSLPRTGQETQYF	TRBD1	TRBV7-8	TRBJ2-5	many
TGTGCCAGCAGAAGGACAGGGCAAGGTTCTGGCTACAATGAGCAGTTCTTC	CASRRTGQGSGYNEQFF	TRBD1	TRBV6-1	TRBJ2-1	many
TGTGCCAGCAGCCATCCCCAGGCTGCTGAAAAACTGTTTTTT	CASSHPQAAEKLFF	NA	TRBV7-9	TRBJ1-4	NA
TGTGCCTGCCGGCGGGGACTCGGTGAAAAACTGTTTTTT	CACRRGLGEKLFF	NA	TRBV19	TRBJ1-4	once
TGCGCCAGCAGCCAAGGACCGTTGGGTGTAGGAGATACGCAGTATTTT	CASSQGPLGVGDTQYF	NA	TRBV4-1	TRBJ2-3	many
TGTGCCACCAGCAGAGTACAGGGACTCCTCATTACAGATACGCAGTATTTT	CATSRVQGLLITDTQYF	NA	TRBV15	TRBJ2-3	few
TGCAGTGCTAATGACGGGGGGGCCTACAATGAGCAGTTCTTC	CSANDGGAYNEQFF	TRBD2	TRBV20-1	TRBJ2-1	NA
TGCGCCAGCAACCAAGAATGGGGCCCGACAGGCTACACCTTC	CASNQEWGPTGYTF	NA	TRBV4-1	TRBJ1-2	NA
TGTGCCAGCAGTTCTGGGAGGGGACCGCTAGAGGCCCAGTACTTC	CASSSGRGPLEAQYF	TRBD2	TRBV28	TRBJ2-5	NA
TGTGCCAGCAGTTACTCCACAGGGGACCTCTACAATGAGCAGTTCTTC	CASSYSTGDLYNEQFF	TRBD1	TRBV6-5	TRBJ2-1	few